This T cell receptor beta chain is from a study of technical replicates of blood from several donors. V gave up 4 bases and J gave up 8 bases, with 12 bases separating them. Per germline, CDR1 MGHDK and CDR2 SYGVNS. This CDR3 has 12 amino acids. Produced via immunoSEQ multiplex PCR; TCRdb's table is partial and in-frame only. There are 55,000 to 60,000 clones in the sample; around 93% occur only once, and 3.5% to 4.5% lies in the top ten. The sequenced sample consisted of PBMCs. The rearrangement uses TRBV25-1 and TRBJ2-7; D perhaps matches TRBD2 (6 bases). This clonotype was sampled from a human donor in good health. Some clones in this sample may be carry-over from other donors' samples. Here the CDR3 DNA reads TGTGCCAGCAGTGGGCTGGGGGGTAAGCAGTACTTC. This codes for CASSGLGGKQYF.